The 20 T cell receptor beta chains in this list originate from one sample, sequenced in a study of CD8+ T cells in alopecia areata. Markers used for sorting pooled cutaneous lymph node cells were CD4, CD8alpha, NKG2D, NKG2ACE and others. Reverse transcribed after extraction, RNA yielded cDNA as the sequencing template. TCRdb's copy holds only in-frame clones and misses some; the assay was immunoSEQ multiplex PCR. This repertoire holds approximately 280,000 clones, and none appear only once. What was sequenced was CD4+ T cells sorted from a lymph node. These receptors were collected from a C3H/HeJ mouse with alopecia areata. MHC haplotype of the strain: H2-k.

The sample holds a few counts of this clone. Genes here carry mouse names. Incomplete CDR3 DNA: TGTGCCTGGAGTTCTCTATATAACTATGCT. As protein: CAWSSLYNYA. The full CDR3 protein reads CAWSSLYNYAEQFF. The V and J genes are TRBV31 and TRBJ2-1; no reliable D call. The read terminates 4 residues before the CDR3 end, so the remaining end is supplied by the germline J gene. Trimming shortened V by 2 bases and J by 0 bases, and 8 bases separated the two germline ends. Germline V gene data show CDR1 as GKSSPN and CDR2 as SITVG. This CDR3 comprises 14 residues.

This clone was seen a handful of times. The genes and germline here are from mouse. Read coverage stops 4 residues before the CDR3 terminus; the germline J gene supplies the remainder. The V gene is TRBV5, the J gene TRBJ2-7; 9 nucleotides match TRBD2. The CDR3 is 14 residues long. The germline V gene encodes CDR1 LGHNA and CDR2 YNLKQL (reference sequence). The CDR3 region is CASSQTGTGYEQYF. CDR3 DNA, as far as it was read: TGTGCCAGCAGCCAAACCGGGACTGGGTAT.

As for this clone: Germline and genes here are mouse. The missing CDR3 end, 4 residues past where the read stops, is filled in from the germline J gene. Other DNA sequences in this specimen translate into the identical CDR3. This chain links TRBV1 with TRBJ2-4, with 13 bases identical to TRBD2. This CDR3 comprises 17 residues. The junction had 4 bases not matched to a gene; V was cut back by 1 base and J by 3 bases. Germline V gives CDR1 NSQYPW, CDR2 LRSPGD (reference sequence). Here the CDR3 reads CTCSAAGTGGGQNTLYF. Partial CDR3 DNA: TGCACCTGCAGTGCAGCTGGGACTGGGGGGGGGCAAAAC.

This clone was detected a few times. Gene names are mouse gene names. The read terminates 4 residues ahead of where the CDR3 ends, so the germline J gene completes it. The chain is built from TRBV13-1 and TRBJ2-3, with a possible D match to TRBD1 (5 bases). The germline gives CDR1 NSHNY, CDR2 SYGAGN. This CDR3 has 16 residues. Trimming removed 2 bases from V and 0 bases from J, with 13 bases in between. The CDR3 DNA, read in part, is TGTGCCAGCAGTGAGGGTTGGACAACTAGTGCAGAA. It is translated as CASSEGWTTSAE. The whole CDR3 reads CASSEGWTTSAETLYF.

This clone has a handful of counts. Gene names refer to mouse genes. The sequenced fragment ends 4 residues before the CDR3 boundary, so the rest is inferred from the germline J gene. The rearrangement links TRBV19 to TRBJ2-3, with TRBD2 matching 8 bases. CDR1 and CDR2 from the germline V gene are FNHDT and SITEND (reference sequence). The ends lost 3 bases at V and 0 bases at J; junction bases unmatched: 6. This CDR3 region has 16 residues. The chain's CDR3 is CASSKGGGASAETLYF. The sequenced CDR3 bases are TGTGCCAGCAGTAAGGGAGGGGGGGCTAGTGCAGAA.

This clone has a count of ten or more. Here the gene names and germline are mouse. From the germline J gene comes the end of the CDR3, since the read stops 4 residues before it. The same CDR3 can be traced to other DNA sequences in this sample. The chain is built from TRBV17 and TRBJ1-2; D is possibly TRBD1 (6 bases). The CDR3 has 13 amino acids. Trimming left V 3 bases short and J 1 base short, with 6 bases between. Germline-derived CDR1 and CDR2 are MNHDT and YYDKIL. The CDR3 bases that were read are TGTGCTAGCAGTAGGGGACAAAACTCC. Translating it yields CASSRGQNS. The full CDR3 is CASSRGQNSDYTF.

Of note for this clone: Each gene name is a mouse one. The CDR3 is cut off 4 residues early in the read; its end comes from the germline J gene. This chain links TRBV13-3 with TRBJ2-1, with no clear D. This CDR3 comprises 11 residues. In germline, CDR1 is NNHDY, CDR2 SYVADS. V lost 2 bases to trimming and J lost 5 bases, with 2 bases between them. The part of the CDR3 DNA that was read is TGTGCCAGCAGTGAAGATGCT. This gives the protein CASSEDA. The whole CDR3 region reads CASSEDAEQFF.

This clone has only a few counts. Genes here carry mouse names. The missing CDR3 end, 4 residues past where the read stops, is filled in from the germline J gene. This chain joins TRBV13-1 and TRBJ2-2, with 11 bases fitting TRBD2. Germline V gene sequence: CDR1 NSHNY, CDR2 SYGAGN. CDR3 length: 16 residues. The V and J ends lost 4 bases and 4 bases, in that order; junction bases with no gene match: 6. CDR3 bases read: TGTGCCAGCAGTAATACTGGGGGGGCGAGCACCGGG. Protein product: CASSNTGGASTG. The full-length CDR3 reads as CASSNTGGASTGQLYF.

In this sample, this clone turned up a few times. The genes and germline here are from mouse. The read stops 4 residues short of the end of the CDR3; the missing end is completed from the germline J gene. The chain recombines TRBV1 with TRBJ2-2, with 9 bases matching TRBD2. V lost 6 bases and J lost 0; bases outside the gene matches: 2. Germline V gene data show CDR1 as NSQYPW and CDR2 as LRSPGD (reference sequence). The CDR3 runs to 15 residues. The CDR3 DNA, read in part, is TGCACCTGCAGCCCTGGGGGGGCAAACACCGGG. It yields the protein CTCSPGGANTG. The CDR3 in full is CTCSPGGANTGQLYF.

A remark on this clone: These gene names are mouse names. The read halts 4 residues ahead of the CDR3 end, with the missing end drawn from the germline J gene. This chain connects TRBV13-3 to TRBJ2-7; D possibly corresponds to TRBD1 (5 bases). Germline CDR1 and CDR2: NNHDY and SYVADS. Trimming took 5 bases from V and 1 from J, leaving 10 bases between them. This CDR3 contains 13 residues. This CDR3 reads CASSRTKSYEQYF. The DNA read from the CDR3 is TGTGCCAGCAGCCGGACAAAATCCTAT.

Regarding this clone: Gene names are the mouse ones. This sample also contains other DNA sequences that code for the same CDR3. The CDR3 DNA, read in part, is TGTGCCAGCAGTGAACAGGGGGCCGGTGCAGAA. Translating it yields CASSEQGAGAE. The full CDR3 protein reads CASSEQGAGAETLYF. The V call is TRBV13-1, the J call TRBJ2-3, with 9 nucleotides matching TRBD1. The CDR3 end lies 4 residues beyond the end of the read and is filled in from the germline J gene. CDR3 length: 15 amino acids. V trimming: 2 bases; J trimming: 1 base; junction bases outside the gene matches: 2. Germline V lookup: CDR1 NSHNY, CDR2 SYGAGN.

With regard to this clone: Genes and germline are mouse. From the germline J gene comes the end of the CDR3, since the read stops 3 residues before it. The chain couples TRBV13-1 to TRBJ1-6; TRBD1 agrees at 8 bases. TRBJ1-6 qualifies as an ORF whose function is uncertain. V dropped 3 bases and J dropped 0; count of bases not matched to a gene: 2. The CDR3 is made up of 16 amino acids. Germline V lookup: CDR1 NSHNY, CDR2 SYGAGN. The covered CDR3 bases are TGTGCCAGCAGTGGACAGGGGACTTCCTATAATTCGCCC. This codes for CASSGQGTSYNSP. The CDR3, in full, reads CASSGQGTSYNSPLYF.

This clone appeared a few times. Genes and germline come from the mouse. The read finishes 4 residues shy of the CDR3 end, and the germline J gene is used to complete it. The V and J genes are TRBV13-2 and TRBJ2-5, with 9 bases aligning to TRBD1. The CDR3 loop spans 13 amino acids. CDR1 NNHNN and CDR2 SYGAGS come from the germline V gene (reference sequence). The CDR3 here is CASGNRGLDTQYF. The sequenced part of the CDR3 DNA is TGTGCCAGCGGAAACAGGGGGCTGGAC.

This clone occurred a few times. Germline and genes here are mouse. The observed sequence ends 4 residues before the CDR3 terminus, with the missing tail filled in from the germline J gene. The identical CDR3 is also encoded by other nucleotide sequences in the sample. J is TRBJ2-1 and V is TRBV5; 10 bases fit TRBD2. Germline values: CDR1 LGHNA, CDR2 YNLKQL (reference sequence). V lost 4 bases and J lost 6; bases outside the gene matches: 3. The CDR3 loop spans 14 amino acids. The CDR3 sequence is CASSRTGGGAEQFF. The CDR3 bases that were read are TGTGCCAGCAGCCGGACTGGGGGAGGTGCT.

This clone has just a few counts. Gene names and germline refer to mouse. With the read ending 4 residues before the CDR3 end, the germline J gene is used to fill in that end. The chain combines TRBV31 with TRBJ1-2; TRBD1 aligns across 9 bases. After removal of 4 bases from V and 2 bases from J, the junction contained 5 bases not matched to a gene. The CDR3 contains 14 residues. The germline V gene encodes CDR1 GKSSPN and CDR2 SITVG. CDR3 DNA, as far as it was read: TGTGCCTGGACCCCACAGGGGGCTAACTCC. It is translated as CAWTPQGANS. The full CDR3 sequence reads CAWTPQGANSDYTF.

As regards this clone: Each gene name is a mouse one. The read terminates 4 residues ahead of where the CDR3 ends, so the germline J gene completes it. The chain uses TRBV19 and TRBJ2-5, with TRBD1 matching over 7 bases. CDR1 is FNHDT, CDR2 SITEND, per germline (reference sequence). This CDR3 spans 13 amino acids. The CDR3 loop is CASRSTGSDTQYF. The DNA read from the CDR3 is TGTGCCAGCAGATCGACAGGGAGCGAC.

The table lists this clone with a few counts. Germline and genes: mouse. The read is 3 residues too short to cover the CDR3 end, so that end is filled in from the germline J gene. The J gene is TRBJ1-6, the V gene TRBV19; TRBD1 is a possible D gene (6 bases). TRBJ1-6 is recorded as an ORF, its role being uncertain. CDR3 size: 14 residues. Trimming removed 5 bases from V and 3 bases from J, with 9 bases in between. Germline V gene sequence: CDR1 FNHDT, CDR2 SITEND (reference sequence). The CDR3 spells CASRRTVYNSPLYF. Incomplete CDR3 DNA: TGTGCCAGCAGAAGGACAGTCTATAATTCGCCC.

Of note for this clone: Gene names are mouse gene names. The CDR3 end is not reached by the read, which stops 4 residues before it; the germline J gene fills it in. Different DNA sequences within this sample yield the same CDR3. The chain links TRBV1 to TRBJ2-3; D gene uncertain. The CDR3 consists of 13 residues. V lost 2 bases to trimming and J lost 1 base, with 4 bases between them. Germline V gene sequence: CDR1 NSQYPW, CDR2 LRSPGD (reference sequence). The CDR3 loop reads CTCSATGAETLYF. The DNA read from the CDR3 is TGCACCTGCAGTGCAACAGGTGCAGAA.

This clone has more than one count but fewer than ten. Gene and germline names: mouse. From the germline J gene comes the end of the CDR3, since the read stops 4 residues before it. The chain employs TRBV14 and TRBJ2-5; 9 nucleotides align to TRBD2. CDR1 is SGHDT and CDR2 is FRDEAV in the germline V gene. The CDR3 has 15 amino acids. The CDR3 loop is CASSRPGWGGDTQYF. The CDR3 DNA, read in part, is TGTGCCAGCAGTCGCCCGGGCTGGGGGGGAGAC. Full variable domain (outside the CDR3, taken from reference TRBV14 and TRBJ2-5): EAGVTQSPRYAVLQEGQAVSFWCDPISGHDTLYWYQQPRDQGPQLLVYFRDEAVIDNSQLPSDRFSAVRPKGTNSTLKIQSAKQGDTATYLCASSRPGWGGDTQYFGPGTRLLVL.

As concerns this clone: Any gene name here is a mouse gene name. The read terminates 4 residues before the CDR3 end, so the remaining end is supplied by the germline J gene. The chain carries TRBV19 and TRBJ2-1, with a weak D call TRBD1 (7 bases). CDR1 is FNHDT, CDR2 SITEND, per germline (reference sequence). CDR3 length: 13 residues. The CDR3 is CASIIPGGAEQFF. CDR3 DNA (partial): TGTGCCAGCATCATACCAGGGGGGGCT.